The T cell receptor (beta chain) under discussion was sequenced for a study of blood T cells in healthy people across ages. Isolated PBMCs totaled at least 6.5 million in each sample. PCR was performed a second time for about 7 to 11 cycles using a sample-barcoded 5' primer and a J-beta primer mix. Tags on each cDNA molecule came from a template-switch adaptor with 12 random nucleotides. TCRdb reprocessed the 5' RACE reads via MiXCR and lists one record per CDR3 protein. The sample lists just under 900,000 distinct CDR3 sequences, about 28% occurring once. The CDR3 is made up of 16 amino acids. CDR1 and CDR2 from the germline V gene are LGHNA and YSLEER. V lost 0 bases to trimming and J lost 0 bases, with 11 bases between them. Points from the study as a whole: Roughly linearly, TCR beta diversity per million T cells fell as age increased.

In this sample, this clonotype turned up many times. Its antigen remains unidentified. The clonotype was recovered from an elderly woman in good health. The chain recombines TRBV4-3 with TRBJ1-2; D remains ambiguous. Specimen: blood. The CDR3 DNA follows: TGCGCCAGCAGCCAAGATAGGACGGTTGCTAACTATGGCTACACCTTC. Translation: CASSQDRTVANYGYTF.